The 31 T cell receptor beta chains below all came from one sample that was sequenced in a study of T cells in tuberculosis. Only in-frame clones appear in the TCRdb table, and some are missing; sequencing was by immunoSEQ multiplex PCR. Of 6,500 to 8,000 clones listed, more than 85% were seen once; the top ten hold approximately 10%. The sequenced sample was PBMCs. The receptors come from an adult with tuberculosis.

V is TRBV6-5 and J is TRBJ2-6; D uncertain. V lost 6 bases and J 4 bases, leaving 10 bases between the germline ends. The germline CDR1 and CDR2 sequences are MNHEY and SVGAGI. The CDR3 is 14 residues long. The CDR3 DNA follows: TGTGCCAGCAGCGAGACTCCGGGGGCCAACGTCCTGACTTTC. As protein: CASSETPGANVLTF.

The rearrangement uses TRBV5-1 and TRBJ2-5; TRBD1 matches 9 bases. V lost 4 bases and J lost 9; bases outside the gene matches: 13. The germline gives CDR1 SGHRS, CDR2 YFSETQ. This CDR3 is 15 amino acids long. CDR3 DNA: TGCGCCAGCAGCACCCTCGGGACAGGGATTATCGCCCAGTACTTC. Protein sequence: CASSTLGTGIIAQYF.

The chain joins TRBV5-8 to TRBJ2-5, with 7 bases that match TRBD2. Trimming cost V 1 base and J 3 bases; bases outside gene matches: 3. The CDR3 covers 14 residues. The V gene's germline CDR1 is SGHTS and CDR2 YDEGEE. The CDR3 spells CASSLFRGEETQYF. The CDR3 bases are TGTGCCAGCAGCTTGTTTCGGGGGGAAGAGACCCAGTACTTC.

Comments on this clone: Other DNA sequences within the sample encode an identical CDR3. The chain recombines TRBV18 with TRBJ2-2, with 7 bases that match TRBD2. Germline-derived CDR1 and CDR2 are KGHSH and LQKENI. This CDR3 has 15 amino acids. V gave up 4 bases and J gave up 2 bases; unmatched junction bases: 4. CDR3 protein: CASSLRLANTGELFF. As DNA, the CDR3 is TGTGCCAGCTCACTCCGACTAGCTAACACCGGGGAGCTGTTTTTT.

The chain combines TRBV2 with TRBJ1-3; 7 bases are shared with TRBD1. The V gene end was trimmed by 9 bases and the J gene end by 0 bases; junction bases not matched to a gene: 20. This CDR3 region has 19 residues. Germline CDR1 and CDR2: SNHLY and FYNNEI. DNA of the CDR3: TGTGCCAGGACCTGGACAGGCCTTCTAATAAGGTACTCTGGAAACACCATATATTTT. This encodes CARTWTGLLIRYSGNTIYF.

CDR3 protein: CASSSAGDTGELFF. CDR3 DNA sequence: TGTGCCAGCAGTTCAGCAGGGGACACCGGGGAGCTGTTTTTT. The chain recombines TRBV28 with TRBJ2-2; weak D call: TRBD1 (6 bases). This CDR3 contains 14 residues. Trimming removed 4 bases at V and 3 bases at J, with 9 bases between. Per the germline V gene, CDR1 is MDHEN and CDR2 is SYDVKM.

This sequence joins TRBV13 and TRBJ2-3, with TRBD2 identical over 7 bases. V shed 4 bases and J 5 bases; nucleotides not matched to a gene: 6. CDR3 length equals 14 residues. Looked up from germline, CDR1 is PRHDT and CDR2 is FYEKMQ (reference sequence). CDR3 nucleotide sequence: TGTGCCAGCAGCTCCCGGACGGGAGGAGATACGCAGTATTTT. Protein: CASSSRTGGDTQYF. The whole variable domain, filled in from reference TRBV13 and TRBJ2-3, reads AAGVIQSPRHLIKEKRETATLKCYPIPRHDTVYWYQQGPGQDPQFLISFYEKMQSDKGSIPDRFSAQQFSDYHSELNMSSLELGDSALYFCASSSRTGGDTQYFGPGTRLTVL.

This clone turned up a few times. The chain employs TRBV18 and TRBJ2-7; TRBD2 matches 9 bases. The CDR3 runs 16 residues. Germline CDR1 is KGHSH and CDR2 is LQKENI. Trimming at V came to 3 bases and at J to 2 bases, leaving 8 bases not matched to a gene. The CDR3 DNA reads TGTGCCAGCTCACCGCCTTTAGCGGGAGCTCCCTACGAGCAGTACTTC. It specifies CASSPPLAGAPYEQYF.

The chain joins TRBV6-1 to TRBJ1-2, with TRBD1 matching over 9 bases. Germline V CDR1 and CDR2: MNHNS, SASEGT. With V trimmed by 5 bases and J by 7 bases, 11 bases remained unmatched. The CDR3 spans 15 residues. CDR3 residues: CASSLNRQGESGYTF. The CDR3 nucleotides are TGTGCCAGCAGTCTGAACCGACAGGGGGAATCTGGCTACACCTTC.

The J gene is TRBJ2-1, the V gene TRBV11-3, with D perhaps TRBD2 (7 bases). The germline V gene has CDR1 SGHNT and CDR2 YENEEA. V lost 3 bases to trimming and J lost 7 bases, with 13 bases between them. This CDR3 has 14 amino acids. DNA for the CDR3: TGTGCCAGCAGCTTGGGAGGGGGTTGGAATGAGCAGTTCTTC. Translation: CASSLGGGWNEQFF.

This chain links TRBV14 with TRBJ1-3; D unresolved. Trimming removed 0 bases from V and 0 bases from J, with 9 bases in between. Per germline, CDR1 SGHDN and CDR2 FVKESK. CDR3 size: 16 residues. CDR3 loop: CASSQEAGSSGNTIYF. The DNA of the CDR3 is TGTGCCAGCAGCCAAGAAGCGGGAAGCTCTGGAAACACCATATATTTT.

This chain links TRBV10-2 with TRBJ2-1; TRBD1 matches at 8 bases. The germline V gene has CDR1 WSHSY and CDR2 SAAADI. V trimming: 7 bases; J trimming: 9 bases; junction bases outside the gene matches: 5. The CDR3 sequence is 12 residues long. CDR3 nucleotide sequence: TGCGCCAGCACCGGACAGGGACCTGAGCAGTTCTTC. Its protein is CASTGQGPEQFF.

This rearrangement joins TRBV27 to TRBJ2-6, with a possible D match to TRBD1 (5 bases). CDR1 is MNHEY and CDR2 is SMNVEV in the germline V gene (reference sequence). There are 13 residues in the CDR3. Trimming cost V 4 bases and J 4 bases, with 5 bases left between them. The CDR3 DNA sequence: TGTGCCAGCAGTTGGGGCGGGGCCAACGTCCTGACTTTC. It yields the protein CASSWGGANVLTF. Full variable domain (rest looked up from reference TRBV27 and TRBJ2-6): EAQVTQNPRYLITVTGKKLTVTCSQNMNHEYMSWYRQDPGLGLRQIYYSMNVEVTDKGDVPEGYKVSRKEKRNFPLILESPSPNQTSLYFCASSWGGANVLTFGAGSRLTVL.

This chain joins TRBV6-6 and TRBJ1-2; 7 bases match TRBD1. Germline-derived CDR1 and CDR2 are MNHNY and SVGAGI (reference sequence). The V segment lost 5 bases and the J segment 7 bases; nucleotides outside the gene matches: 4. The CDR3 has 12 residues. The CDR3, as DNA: TGTGCCAGCAGTAGACAGGGCTCTGGCTACACCTTC. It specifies CASSRQGSGYTF.

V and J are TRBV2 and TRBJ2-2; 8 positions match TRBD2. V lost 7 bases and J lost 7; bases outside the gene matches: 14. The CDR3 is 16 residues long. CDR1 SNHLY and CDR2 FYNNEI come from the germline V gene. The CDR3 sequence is CASTSVWRGADGELFF. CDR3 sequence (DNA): TGTGCCAGCACCTCGGTCTGGCGGGGGGCCGACGGGGAGCTGTTTTTT.

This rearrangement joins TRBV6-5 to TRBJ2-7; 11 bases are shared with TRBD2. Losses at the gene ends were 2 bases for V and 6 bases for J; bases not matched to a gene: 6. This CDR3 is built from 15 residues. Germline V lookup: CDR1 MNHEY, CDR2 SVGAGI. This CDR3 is CASSYSSGGALEQYF. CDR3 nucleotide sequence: TGTGCCAGCAGTTACAGTAGCGGGGGGGCGCTCGAGCAGTACTTC.

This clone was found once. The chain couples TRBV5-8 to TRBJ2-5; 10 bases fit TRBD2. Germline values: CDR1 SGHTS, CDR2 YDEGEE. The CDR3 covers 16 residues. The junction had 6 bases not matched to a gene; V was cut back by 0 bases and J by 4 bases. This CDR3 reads CASSLGTSGGGETQYF. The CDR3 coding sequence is TGTGCCAGCAGCTTGGGGACTAGCGGAGGTGGAGAGACCCAGTACTTC.

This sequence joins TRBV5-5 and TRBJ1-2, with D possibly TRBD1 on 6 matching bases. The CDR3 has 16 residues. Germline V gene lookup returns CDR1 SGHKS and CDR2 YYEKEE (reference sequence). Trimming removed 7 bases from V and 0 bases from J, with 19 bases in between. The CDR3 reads CASLRDILPANYGYTF. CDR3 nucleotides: TGTGCCAGCCTACGGGACATTCTTCCAGCTAACTATGGCTACACCTTC.

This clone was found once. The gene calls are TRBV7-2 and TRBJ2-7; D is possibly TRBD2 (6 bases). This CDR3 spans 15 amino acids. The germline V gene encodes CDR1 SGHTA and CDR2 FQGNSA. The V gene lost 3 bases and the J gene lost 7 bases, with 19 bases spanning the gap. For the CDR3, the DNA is TGTGCCAGCAGCTTGTCCGGGACTGGGTTCCAGGAGCAGTACTTC. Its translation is CASSLSGTGFQEQYF.

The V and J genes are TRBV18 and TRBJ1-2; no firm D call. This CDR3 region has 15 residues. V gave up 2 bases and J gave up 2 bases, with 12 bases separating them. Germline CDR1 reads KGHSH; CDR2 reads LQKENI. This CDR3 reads CASSPTVDNNYGYTF. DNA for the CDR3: TGTGCCAGCTCACCAACCGTCGACAACAACTATGGCTACACCTTC.

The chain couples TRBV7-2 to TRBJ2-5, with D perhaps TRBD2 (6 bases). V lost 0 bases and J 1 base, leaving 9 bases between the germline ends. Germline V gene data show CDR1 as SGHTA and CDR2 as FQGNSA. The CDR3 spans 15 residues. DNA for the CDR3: TGTGCCAGCAGCTTAGCCGGGAGCCTCCAAGAGACCCAGTACTTC. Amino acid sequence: CASSLAGSLQETQYF. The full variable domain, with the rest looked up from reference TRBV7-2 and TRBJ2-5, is GAGVSQSPSNKVTEKGKDVELRCDPISGHTALYWYRQSLGQGLEFLIYFQGNSAPDKSGLPSDRFSAERTGGSVSTLTIQRTQQEDSAVYLCASSLAGSLQETQYFGPGTRLLVL.

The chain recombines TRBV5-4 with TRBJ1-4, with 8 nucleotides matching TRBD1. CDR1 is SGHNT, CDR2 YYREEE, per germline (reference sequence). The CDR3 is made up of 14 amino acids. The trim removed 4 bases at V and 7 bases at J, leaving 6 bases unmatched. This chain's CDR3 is CASSGDRNSEKLFF. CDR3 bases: TGTGCCAGCAGCGGGGACAGGAATAGTGAAAAACTGTTTTTT.

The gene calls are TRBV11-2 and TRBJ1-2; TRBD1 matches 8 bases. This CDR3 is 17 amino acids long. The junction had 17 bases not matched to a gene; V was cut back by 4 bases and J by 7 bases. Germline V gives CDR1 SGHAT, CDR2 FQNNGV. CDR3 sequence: CASSSAGGRGLSFGYTF. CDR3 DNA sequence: TGTGCCAGCAGCTCCGCAGGGGGCAGGGGGCTAAGTTTTGGCTACACCTTC.

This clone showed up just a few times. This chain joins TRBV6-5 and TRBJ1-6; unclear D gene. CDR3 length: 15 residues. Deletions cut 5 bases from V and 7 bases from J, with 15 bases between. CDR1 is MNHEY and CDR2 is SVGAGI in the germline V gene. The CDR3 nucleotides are TGTGCCAGCAGTCCAGAGGCAGTTAACAATTCACCCCTCCACTTT. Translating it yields CASSPEAVNNSPLHF.

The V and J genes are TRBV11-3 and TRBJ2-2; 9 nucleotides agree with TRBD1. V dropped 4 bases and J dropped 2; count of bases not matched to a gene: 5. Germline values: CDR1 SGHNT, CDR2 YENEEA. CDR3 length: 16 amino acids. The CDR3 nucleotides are TGTGCCAGCAGCTCGCCGGACAGGGGAAACACCGGGGAGCTGTTTTTT. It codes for CASSSPDRGNTGELFF.

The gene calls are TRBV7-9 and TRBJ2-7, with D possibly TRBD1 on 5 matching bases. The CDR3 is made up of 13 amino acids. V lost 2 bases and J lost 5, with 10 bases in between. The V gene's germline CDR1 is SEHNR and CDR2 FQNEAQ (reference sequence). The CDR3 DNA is TGTGCCAGCAGCTTAAGGGGTGGGGACGAGCAGTACTTC. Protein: CASSLRGGDEQYF.

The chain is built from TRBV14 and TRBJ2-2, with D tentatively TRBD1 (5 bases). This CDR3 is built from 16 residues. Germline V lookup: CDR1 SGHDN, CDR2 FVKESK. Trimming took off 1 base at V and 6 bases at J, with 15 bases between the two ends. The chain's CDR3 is CASSQVGPGIPGELFF. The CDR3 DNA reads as TGTGCCAGCAGCCAAGTCGGACCAGGGATTCCCGGGGAGCTGTTTTTT.

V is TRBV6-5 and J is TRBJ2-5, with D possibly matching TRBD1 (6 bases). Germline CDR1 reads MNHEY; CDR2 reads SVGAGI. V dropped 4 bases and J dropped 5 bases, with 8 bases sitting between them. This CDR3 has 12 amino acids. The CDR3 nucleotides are TGTGCCAGCAGTTTTACAGGGGAGACCCAGTACTTC. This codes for CASSFTGETQYF.

The CDR3 DNA reads as TGTGCCATCAGTGCCGGGACTAGCGGCCCGGGGACCCAGTACTTC. This codes for CAISAGTSGPGTQYF. V gene TRBV10-3 combines with J gene TRBJ2-5, with 11 bases identical to TRBD2. The CDR3 runs 15 residues. The J segment lost 7 bases and the V segment lost 4 bases, leaving 8 bases of the junction unmatched. Per the germline V gene, CDR1 is ENHRY and CDR2 is SYGVKD.

The CDR3 DNA sequence: TGCGCCAGCAGGAAGCCGGGACAGGGGGCAGGCAATCAGCCCCAGCATTTT. Translation: CASRKPGQGAGNQPQHF. The V gene is TRBV23-1, the J gene TRBJ1-5; 12 positions agree with TRBD1. TRBV23-1 is placed among ORFs of uncertain function. This CDR3 region has 17 residues. V was pared by 6 bases and J by 2 bases, with 8 bases of the junction left unmatched.

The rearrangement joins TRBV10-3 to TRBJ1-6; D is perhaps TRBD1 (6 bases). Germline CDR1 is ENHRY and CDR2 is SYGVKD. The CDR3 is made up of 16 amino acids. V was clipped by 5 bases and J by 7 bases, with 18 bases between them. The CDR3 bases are TGTGCCATCAGTCCAAACCTCAGGGGAGACAATTCACCCCTCCACTTT. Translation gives CAISPNLRGDNSPLHF.